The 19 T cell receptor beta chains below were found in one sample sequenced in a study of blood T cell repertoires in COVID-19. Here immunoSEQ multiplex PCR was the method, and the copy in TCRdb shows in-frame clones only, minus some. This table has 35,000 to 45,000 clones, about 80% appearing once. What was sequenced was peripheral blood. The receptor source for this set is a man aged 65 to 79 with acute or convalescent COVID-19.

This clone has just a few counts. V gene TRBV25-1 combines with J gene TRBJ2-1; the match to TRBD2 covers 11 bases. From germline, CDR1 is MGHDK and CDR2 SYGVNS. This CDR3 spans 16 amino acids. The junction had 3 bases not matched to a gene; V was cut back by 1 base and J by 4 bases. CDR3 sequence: CASSESSGRQYNEQFF. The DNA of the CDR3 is TGTGCCAGCAGTGAATCTAGCGGGAGGCAGTACAATGAGCAGTTCTTC.

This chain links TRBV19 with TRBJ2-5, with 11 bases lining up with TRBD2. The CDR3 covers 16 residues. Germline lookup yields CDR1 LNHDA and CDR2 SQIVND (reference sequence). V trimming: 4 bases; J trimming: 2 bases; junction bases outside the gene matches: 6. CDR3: CASSKASGGPQETQYF. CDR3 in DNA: TGTGCCAGTAGTAAGGCTAGCGGGGGGCCGCAAGAGACCCAGTACTTC.

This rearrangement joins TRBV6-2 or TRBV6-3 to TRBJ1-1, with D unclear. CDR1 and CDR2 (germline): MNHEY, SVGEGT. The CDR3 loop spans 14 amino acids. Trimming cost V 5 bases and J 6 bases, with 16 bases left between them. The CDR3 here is CASSGLVFVPEAFF. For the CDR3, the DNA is TGTGCCAGCAGTGGGCTGGTATTCGTCCCTGAAGCTTTCTTT.

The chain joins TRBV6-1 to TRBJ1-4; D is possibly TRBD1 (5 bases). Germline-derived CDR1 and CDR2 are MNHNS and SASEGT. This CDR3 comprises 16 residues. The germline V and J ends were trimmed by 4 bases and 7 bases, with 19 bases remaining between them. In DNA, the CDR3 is TGTGCCAGCAGTGTAATCTTAGGGGAATTGGGTGAAAAACTGTTTTTT. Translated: CASSVILGELGEKLFF.

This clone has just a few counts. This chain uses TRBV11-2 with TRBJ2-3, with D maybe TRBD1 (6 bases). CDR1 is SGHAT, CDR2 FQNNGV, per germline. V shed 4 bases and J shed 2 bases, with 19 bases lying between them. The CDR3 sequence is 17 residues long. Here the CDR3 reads CASSSSGASFNTDTQYF. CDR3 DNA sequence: TGTGCCAGCAGCTCCTCAGGGGCATCCTTCAACACAGATACGCAGTATTTT.

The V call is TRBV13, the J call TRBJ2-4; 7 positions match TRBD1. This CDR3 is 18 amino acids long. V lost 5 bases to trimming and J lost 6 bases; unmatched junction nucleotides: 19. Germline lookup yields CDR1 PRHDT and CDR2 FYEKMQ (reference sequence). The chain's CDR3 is CASSRGLMIRDRVNIQYF. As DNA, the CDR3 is TGTGCCAGCAGCCGTGGCCTCATGATCCGGGACAGAGTAAACATTCAGTACTTC. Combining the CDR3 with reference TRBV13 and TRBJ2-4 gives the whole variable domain AAGVIQSPRHLIKEKRETATLKCYPIPRHDTVYWYQQGPGQDPQFLISFYEKMQSDKGSIPDRFSAQQFSDYHSELNMSSLELGDSALYFCASSRGLMIRDRVNIQYFGAGTRLSVL.

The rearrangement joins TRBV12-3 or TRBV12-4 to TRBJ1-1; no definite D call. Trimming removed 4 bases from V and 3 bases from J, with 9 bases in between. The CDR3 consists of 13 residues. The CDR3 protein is CASSSAGDTEAFF. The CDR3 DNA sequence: TGTGCCAGCAGTTCTGCGGGCGACACTGAAGCTTTCTTT.

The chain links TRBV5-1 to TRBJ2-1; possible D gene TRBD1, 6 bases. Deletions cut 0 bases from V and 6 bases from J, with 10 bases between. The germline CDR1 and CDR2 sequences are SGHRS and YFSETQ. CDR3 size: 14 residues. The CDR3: CASSLVVGANEQFF. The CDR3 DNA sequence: TGCGCCAGCAGCTTGGTCGTGGGGGCCAATGAGCAGTTCTTC. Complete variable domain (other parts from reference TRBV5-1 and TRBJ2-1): KAGVTQTPRYLIKTRGQQVTLSCSPISGHRSVSWYQQTPGQGLQFLFEYFSETQRNKGNFPGRFSGRQFSNSRSEMNVSTLELGDSALYLCASSLVVGANEQFFGPGTRLTVL.

The CDR3 region is CASRSGTRGGTDTQYF. For the CDR3, the DNA is TGTGCCAGCAGGTCAGGGACCCGGGGGGGCACAGATACGCAGTATTTT. The chain employs TRBV7-9 and TRBJ2-3, with 7 nucleotides matching TRBD2. This CDR3 comprises 16 residues. V shed 6 bases, J shed 1 base, and the junction held 10 bases outside the gene matches. Germline assignment: CDR1 SEHNR and CDR2 FQNEAQ (reference sequence).

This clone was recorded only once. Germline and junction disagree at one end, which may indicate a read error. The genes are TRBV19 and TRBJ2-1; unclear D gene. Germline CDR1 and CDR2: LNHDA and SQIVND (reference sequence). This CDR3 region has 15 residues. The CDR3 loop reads CASSPPGFGSELQLF. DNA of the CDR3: TGTGCCAGTAGTCCCCCCGGTTTCGGTTCTGAGCTCCAACTCTTC.

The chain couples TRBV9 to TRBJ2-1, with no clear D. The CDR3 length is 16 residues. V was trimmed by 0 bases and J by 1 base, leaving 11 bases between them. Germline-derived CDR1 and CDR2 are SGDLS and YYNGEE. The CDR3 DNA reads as TGTGCCAGCAGCGTAGGGGTTAGCCGGTCCTACAATGAGCAGTTCTTC. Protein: CASSVGVSRSYNEQFF. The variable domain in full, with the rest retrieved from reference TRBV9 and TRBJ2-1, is DSGVTQTPKHLITATGQRVTLRCSPRSGDLSVYWYQQSLDQGLQFLIQYYNGEERAKGNILERFSAQQFPDLHSELNLSSLELGDSALYFCASSVGVSRSYNEQFFGPGTRLTVL.

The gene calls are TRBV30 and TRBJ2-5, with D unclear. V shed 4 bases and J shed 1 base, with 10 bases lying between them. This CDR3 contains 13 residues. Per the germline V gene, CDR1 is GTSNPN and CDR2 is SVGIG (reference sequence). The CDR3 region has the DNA TGTGCCTGGACTAGTGGAGCCCAAGAGACCCAGTACTTC. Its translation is CAWTSGAQETQYF.

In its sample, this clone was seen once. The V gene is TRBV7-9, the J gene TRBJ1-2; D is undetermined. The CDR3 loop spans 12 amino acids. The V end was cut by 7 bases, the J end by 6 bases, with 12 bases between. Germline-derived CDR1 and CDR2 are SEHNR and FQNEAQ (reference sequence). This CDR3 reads CASTSSGNGYTF. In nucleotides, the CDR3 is TGTGCCAGCACATCATCGGGGAATGGCTACACCTTC.

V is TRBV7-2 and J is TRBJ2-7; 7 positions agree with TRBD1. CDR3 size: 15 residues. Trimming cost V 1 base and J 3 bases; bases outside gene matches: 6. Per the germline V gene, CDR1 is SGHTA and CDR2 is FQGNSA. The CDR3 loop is CASSLETGLGYEQYF. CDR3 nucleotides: TGTGCCAGCAGCTTAGAGACAGGGTTAGGCTACGAGCAGTACTTC.

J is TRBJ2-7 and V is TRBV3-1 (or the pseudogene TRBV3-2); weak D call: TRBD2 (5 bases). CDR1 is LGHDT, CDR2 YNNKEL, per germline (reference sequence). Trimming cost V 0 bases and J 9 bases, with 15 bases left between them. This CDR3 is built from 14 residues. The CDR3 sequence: CASSQDSITEGQYF. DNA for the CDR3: TGTGCCAGCAGCCAAGATTCGATCACAGAGGGGCAGTACTTC.

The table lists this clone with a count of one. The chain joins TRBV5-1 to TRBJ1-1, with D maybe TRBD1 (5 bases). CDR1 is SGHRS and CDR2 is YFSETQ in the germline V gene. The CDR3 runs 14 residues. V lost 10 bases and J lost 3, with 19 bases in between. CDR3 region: CAPSPRGGYTEAFF. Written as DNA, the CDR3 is TGCGCCCCCAGCCCGCGGGGGGGGTACACTGAAGCTTTCTTT.

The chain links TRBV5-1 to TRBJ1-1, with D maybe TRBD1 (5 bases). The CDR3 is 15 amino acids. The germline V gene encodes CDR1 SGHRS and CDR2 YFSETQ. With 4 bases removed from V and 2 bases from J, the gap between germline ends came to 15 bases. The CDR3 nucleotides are TGCGCCAGCAGCATCATTACAGGAACTAACACTGAAGCTTTCTTT. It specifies CASSIITGTNTEAFF. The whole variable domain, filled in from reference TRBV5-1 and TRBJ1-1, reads KAGVTQTPRYLIKTRGQQVTLSCSPISGHRSVSWYQQTPGQGLQFLFEYFSETQRNKGNFPGRFSGRQFSNSRSEMNVSTLELGDSALYLCASSIITGTNTEAFFGQGTRLTVV.

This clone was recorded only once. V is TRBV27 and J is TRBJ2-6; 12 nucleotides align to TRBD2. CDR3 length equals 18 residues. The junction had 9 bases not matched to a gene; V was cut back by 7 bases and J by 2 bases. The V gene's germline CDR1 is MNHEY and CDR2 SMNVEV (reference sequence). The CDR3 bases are TGTGCCAGCACCAAACTAGCGGGAGGTCCTCCTGGGGCCAACGTCCTGACTTTC. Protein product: CASTKLAGGPPGANVLTF.

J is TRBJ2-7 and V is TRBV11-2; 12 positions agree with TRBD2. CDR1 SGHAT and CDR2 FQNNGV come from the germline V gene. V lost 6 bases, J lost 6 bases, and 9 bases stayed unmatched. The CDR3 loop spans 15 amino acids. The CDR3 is CASSSTRLAGVEQYF. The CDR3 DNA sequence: TGTGCCAGCAGTTCCACGAGACTAGCGGGAGTCGAGCAGTACTTC.